This T cell receptor (beta chain) was sequenced in a study of CD8+ T cells in alopecia areata (dated by TCRdb to the late 2010s). General notes on the study: The treated patients took part in an open-label pilot trial in which moderate-to-severe alopecia areata was treated with oral tofacitinib at 5 to 10 mg twice daily. Tofacitinib was administered for 6 to 18 months, and 6 months of follow-up off drug were then conducted to assess delayed response and recurrence. For the treated patients, the SALT score, which quantifies what percentage of scalp surface area is affected, served as the measure of disease severity. The study used high-throughput TCRbeta sequencing to examine T cell clonal expansion in alopecia areata, in both the C3H/HeJ mouse model and human patients. Human TCRbeta sequencing covered scalp tissue and sorted CD4+ and CD8+ peripheral blood T cells from patchy and totalis/universalis alopecia areata patients and healthy controls. Biopsies were taken from tofacitinib-treated patients at baseline and again at 4 and 24 weeks into treatment, and several of those patients also had a later scalp biopsy. Scalp clonality was compared across normal scalp (n=4), patchy alopecia areata scalp (n=8), and alopecia totalis/universalis scalp (n=8). RNA was extracted with the PAXgene miRNA kit for fixed scalp, the miRNeasy kit for PBMCs, and the RNeasy kit for mouse skin. TCRbeta CDR3 regions were amplified by immunoSEQ multiplex PCR using 35 Vbeta forward and 13 Jbeta reverse primers. What the research found in general, with its limitations: Shared TCR sequences between patients were less evident than in mice, which may be partly attributable to HLA diversity in the patient population. With tofacitinib, both scalp clonality and the number of expanded CD8+ clones among the top 100 scalp clones went down significantly. During tofacitinib treatment, many expanded lesional clones remained in scalp and blood, and this persistence may partly explain relapse after treatment is stopped. The treated cohort was small, with a single nonresponder, so links between baseline CD8+ expansion and response need larger studies. Scalp TCR repertoire analysis is complicated because resident alphabeta T cells in normal human skin are also sequenced, whereas mouse skin is dominated by gammadelta T cells. Compared with normal scalp, lesional scalp, particularly in alopecia totalis/universalis, had higher clonality and more expanded CD8+ clones, which suggests antigenic drive.

The CDR3 holds 13 amino acids from the cysteine to the phenylalanine. The CDR3 DNA has 39 bases and is translated from base 1. V is shortened by 1 base, J by 6 bases, and the region joining them spans 7 bases. Via the germline V gene (reference sequence), CDR1 is LNHDA and CDR2 SQIVND. The time point label on this specimen signifies: less than five weeks on oral tofacitinib. What this sample's treatment or condition label stands for: oral pan-JAK inhibitor, 5-10 mg twice daily. Lesional scalp punch biopsies and peripheral blood were collected from alopecia areata patients. After PBMCs were isolated by density centrifugation and stained for CD3, CD4 and CD8, a FACSAria was used to sort CD4+ and CD8+ T cells. The method behind the library was the immunoSEQ multiplex PCR assay. RNA was extracted from all samples and reverse transcribed into cDNA, which served as template for TCR sequencing. First-strand cDNA was synthesized using SuperScript III with a 2:1 mix of oligo-dT and random hexamers. A synthetic immune receptor repertoire was used to measure amplification bias, and any remaining bias was corrected computationally. On the authors' methods: Raw reads were preprocessed to remove errors, and CDR3 was defined by IMGT conventions from the conserved cysteine to phenylalanine. Clonality was computed as 1 minus the Shannon entropy, with the entropy normalized by log2 of the number of productive unique TCRs. Whether each scalp clone was CD4 or CD8 was inferred by checking scalp TCRbeta sequences against the CD4 and CD8 repertoires from sorted blood. Sourced from immuneACCESS, this table was stored by TCRdb with only in-frame sequences that have V and J called. A share of the clones is absent; for the studies checked, an unresolved V gene accounts for under half, and the remainder has no known explanation. D and trimming come from the DNA, and the V and J calls and clone size come from that table. This sample lists around 150,000 clones; around 82% were detected once. The ten largest make up approximately 25% of the sample.

Turning to this clone: The clone's antigen remains unknown. Per-base quality was not reported, and no clone a single base away is much larger than it. Other DNA sequences in the same sample also yield this CDR3.

This receptor chain uses TRBV19 and TRBJ1-5, with the D gene call left open. This TCR was sampled from a human donor with alopecia areata. The material sequenced was CD8+ T cells sorted from blood, taken at week 4, from a patient treated with tofacitinib. The CDR3 loop reads CASSIGVAQPQHF. The nucleotides read TGTGCCAGTAGTATAGGGGTGGCTCAGCCCCAGCATTTT.